What follows describes a single T cell receptor (beta chain). Its target is not known. This CDR3 contains 14 residues. V lost 6 bases, J lost 0 bases, and 15 bases lay in between. Germline CDR1 and CDR2: DFQATT and SNEGSKA (reference sequence). It was unsorted whole blood that yielded blood RNA, and germline DNA was also extracted. The record originates from a study of tumor-infiltrating lymphocytes in primary liver carcinoma. About the study: Primary liver carcinoma in the patients was surgically resected. Study-wide results and limits: Tumor region pairs outstripped tumor-adjacent and tumor-blood pairs in overlap. Tumors and blood were compared for top-250-clone fraction, and tumors had the significantly higher value (p = 0.039).

A constant-region primer primed TCR beta cDNA synthesis from 500 ng of total RNA. ARM-PCR, slightly modified, supplied the TCR beta libraries through three nested multiplex PCR rounds. With TRBV1-TRBV30 forward primers and a C-beta reverse primer, the first two PCR rounds were run for approximately 10 cycles each. MiXCR, run by TCRdb on the multiplex PCR reads, gives a single entry per CDR3 protein. The data hold about 200,000 distinct CDR3 sequences, with about 65% observed a single time. The rearrangement uses TRBV20-1 and TRBJ2-7; the D gene is possibly TRBD2 (6 bases). Sequencing was done on a sample of peripheral blood. The sequence was obtained from a woman aged 60-75 years with primary liver carcinoma and hepatitis B virus infection. The CDR3: CSAVIGSGSYEQYF. DNA for the CDR3: TGCAGTGCAGTGATAGGTAGCGGCTCCTACGAGCAGTACTTC.